This entry concerns a single T cell receptor beta chain. Its cognate antigen is unknown. The germline V and J ends were trimmed by 8 bases and 0 bases, with 11 bases remaining between them. Per the germline V gene, CDR1 is LNHDA and CDR2 is SQIVND (reference sequence). The CDR3 is 14 residues long. This specimen belongs to a study of OX40 agonist ivuxolimab in advanced cancers. Study results and limitations: Low levels of normalized T-cell clonal expansion also appeared in some nonresponders.

Here immunoSEQ multiplex PCR was the method, and the copy in TCRdb shows in-frame clones only, minus some. The data contain 95,000 to 150,000 clones, 80% to 90% of them seen just once; the ten biggest clones take up more than 0.45%. The sample here was CD4+ or CD8+ T cells sorted from blood, taken in a trial of the OX40 agonist ivuxolimab. The sequence was obtained from an adult with an advanced solid tumor such as melanoma, head and neck, liver or kidney cancer. This chain connects TRBV19 to TRBJ1-3, with a tentative D call TRBD1 (5 bases). CDR3 coding DNA: TGTGCCAGTTGGGACGGATCCTCTGGAAACACCATATATTTT. This translates into CASWDGSSGNTIYF.